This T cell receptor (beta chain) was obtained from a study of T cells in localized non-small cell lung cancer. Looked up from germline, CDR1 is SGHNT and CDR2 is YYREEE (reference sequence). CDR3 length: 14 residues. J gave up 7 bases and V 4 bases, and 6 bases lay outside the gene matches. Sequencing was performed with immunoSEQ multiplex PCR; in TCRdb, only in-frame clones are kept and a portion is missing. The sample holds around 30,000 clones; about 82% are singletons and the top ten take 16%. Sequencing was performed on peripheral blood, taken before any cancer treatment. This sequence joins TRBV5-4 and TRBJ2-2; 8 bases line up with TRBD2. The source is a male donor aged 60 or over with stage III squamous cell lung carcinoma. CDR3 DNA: TGTGCCAGCAGCCACGGGGGGGCCGGCGGGGAGCTGTTTTTT. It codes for CASSHGGAGGELFF.